This entry lists 15 T cell receptor beta chains sequenced from one sample in a study of response to subunit inactivated influenza vaccine. TCRdb ran MiXCR on the RT-PCR reads and lists one entry per CDR3 protein. The data contain 450,000 to 700,000 distinct CDR3 sequences, less than 15% of them singletons. The sequencing used PBMCs from blood, collected 11 to 12 days after vaccination. These receptor sequences come from a man in his forties or fifties who received an inactivated influenza vaccine.

This clonotype was observed a few times. The rearrangement joins TRBV15 to TRBJ2-7; 7 nucleotides line up with TRBD2. Germline CDR1 reads LNHNV; CDR2 reads YYDKDF (reference sequence). With 5 bases clipped from V and 6 bases from J, the junction kept 10 bases outside the gene matches. CDR3 length: 14 residues. The CDR3 loop reads CATSGLGGVGEQYF. The CDR3 DNA is TGTGCCACCAGCGGGCTGGGGGGGGTCGGCGAGCAGTACTTC.

The chain uses TRBV12-3 or TRBV12-4 and TRBJ1-1; TRBD1 agrees at 9 bases. CDR3 length: 14 amino acids. J lost 4 bases, V lost 3 bases, and 3 bases had no gene match. In DNA form, the CDR3 reads TGTGCCAGCAGTTTGACAGGGGGAGCCACTGAAGCTTTCTTT. Translated: CASSLTGGATEAFF.

V and J are TRBV13 and TRBJ2-1; no clear D. The germline gives CDR1 PRHDT, CDR2 FYEKMQ (reference sequence). This CDR3 region has 16 residues. Between the trimmed V and J ends, which lost 5 bases and 3 bases, there was a span of 17 bases. In nucleotides, the CDR3 is TGTGCCAGCAGCCCCAAGACCCCAGAGGTCTACAATGAGCAGTTCTTC. This encodes CASSPKTPEVYNEQFF.

This chain uses TRBV20-1 with TRBJ1-2, with D unresolved. Trimming left V 0 bases short and J 2 bases short, with 13 bases between. This CDR3 has 15 residues. Germline CDR1 DFQATT, CDR2 SNEGSKA (reference sequence). CDR3 in amino acids: CSARDLGRDNYGYTF. In nucleotides, the CDR3 is TGCAGTGCTAGAGACTTGGGCCGAGACAACTATGGCTACACCTTC.

The table lists this clonotype with a few counts. The rearrangement joins TRBV28 to TRBJ1-2, with D possibly matching TRBD1 (5 bases). This CDR3 is 14 amino acids long. The V end lost 1 base, the J end lost 2 bases, and 8 bases lay between the germline ends. CDR1 is MDHEN and CDR2 is SYDVKM in the germline V gene. The CDR3 coding sequence is TGTGCCAGCAGTTTATTACCAGGGAACTATGGCTACACCTTC. Amino acid sequence: CASSLLPGNYGYTF.

The sample holds a few counts of this clonotype. The chain carries TRBV14 and TRBJ1-2, with D unresolved. The germline V and J ends were trimmed by 1 base and 3 bases, with 12 bases remaining between them. Germline loops: CDR1 SGHDN, CDR2 FVKESK. This CDR3 is built from 15 residues. The CDR3 loop reads CASSQGSGLHYGYTF. CDR3 nucleotide sequence: TGTGCCAGCAGCCAAGGTTCAGGATTACACTATGGCTACACCTTC.

This rearrangement joins TRBV29-1 to TRBJ2-5, with 12 bases lining up with TRBD1. Germline CDR1 SQVTM, CDR2 ANQGSEA. The CDR3 length is 14 residues. With V trimmed by 7 bases and J by 5 bases, 8 bases remained unmatched. CDR3 coding DNA: TGCAGCGGATCCGGGACAGGGGGCTGGGAGACCCAGTACTTC. Translation gives CSGSGTGGWETQYF.

The rearrangement joins TRBV20-1 to TRBJ2-3, with 8 bases lining up with TRBD2. V shed 0 bases, J shed 2 bases, and the junction held 4 bases outside the gene matches. This CDR3 has 15 residues. Germline CDR1 DFQATT, CDR2 SNEGSKA (reference sequence). The DNA of the CDR3 is TGCAGTGCTAGAGATTTCGGGGGGGCCACAGATACGCAGTATTTT. It encodes CSARDFGGATDTQYF.

This clonotype showed up just a few times. This chain uses TRBV20-1 with TRBJ2-7, with a possible D match to TRBD1 (5 bases). Trimming removed 3 bases from V and 3 bases from J, with 12 bases in between. The length of the CDR3 is 13 residues. CDR1 DFQATT and CDR2 SNEGSKA come from the germline V gene (reference sequence). CDR3: CSASLQGVYEQYF. The CDR3 region has the DNA TGCAGTGCTAGTTTGCAGGGTGTCTACGAGCAGTACTTC.

V gene TRBV11-1 combines with J gene TRBJ1-5, with TRBD1 matching 9 bases. Per germline, CDR1 SGHAT and CDR2 FQDESV (reference sequence). The CDR3 is 18 amino acids. V lost 5 bases and J lost 1; bases outside the gene matches: 12. In DNA form, the CDR3 reads TGTGCCAGCAGCACCCCGGACAGGGGCTCCCTGAGCAATCAGCCCCAGCATTTT. Residues: CASSTPDRGSLSNQPQHF.

This clonotype was counted between two and nine times. The rearrangement links TRBV10-3 to TRBJ1-2; a weak D match, TRBD1 (5 bases). Deletions cut 3 bases from V and 4 bases from J, with 18 bases between. The CDR3 length is 16 residues. CDR1 is ENHRY, CDR2 SYGVKD, per germline. CDR3 nucleotides: TGTGCCATCAGTGACCGCCGGGACCCAAAGGGCTATGGCTACACCTTC. Translating gives CAISDRRDPKGYGYTF.

The chain employs TRBV28 and TRBJ1-1, with 10 bases aligning to TRBD1. After removal of 2 bases from V and 6 bases from J, the junction contained 6 bases not matched to a gene. This CDR3 contains 15 residues. Per the germline V gene, CDR1 is MDHEN and CDR2 is SYDVKM. The CDR3 DNA sequence: TGTGCCAGCAGTTTACATGGACAGGGGGAGGCTGAAGCTTTCTTT. Protein sequence: CASSLHGQGEAEAFF. Complete variable domain (other parts from reference TRBV28 and TRBJ1-1): DVKVTQSSRYLVKRTGEKVFLECVQDMDHENMFWYRQDPGLGLRLIYFSYDVKMKEKGDIPEGYSVSREKKERFSLILESASTNQTSMYLCASSLHGQGEAEAFFGQGTRLTVV.

The rearrangement links TRBV2 to TRBJ2-7; 7 bases are a match to TRBD1. Germline V gene sequence: CDR1 SNHLY, CDR2 FYNNEI. The J segment lost 6 bases and the V segment lost 7 bases, leaving 9 bases of the junction unmatched. There are 13 residues in the CDR3. The CDR3 nucleotides are TGTGCCAGCAAACAGGGGCCTTGGTCCGAGCAGTACTTC. Its protein product is CASKQGPWSEQYF.

This clonotype was counted only a few times. The chain employs TRBV20-1 and TRBJ2-7, with TRBD2 matching 11 bases. The junction had 4 bases not matched to a gene; V was cut back by 6 bases and J by 0 bases. The CDR3 spans 14 residues. Germline V gene sequence: CDR1 DFQATT, CDR2 SNEGSKA (reference sequence). CDR3 protein: CSAELAGASYEQYF. The DNA of the CDR3 is TGCAGTGCGGAACTAGCGGGGGCCTCCTACGAGCAGTACTTC.

The table lists this clonotype with many counts. The chain employs TRBV12-3 or TRBV12-4 and TRBJ2-7, with TRBD1 identical over 7 bases. This CDR3 is built from 14 residues. V trimming: 4 bases; J trimming: 3 bases; junction bases outside the gene matches: 6. CDR3 nucleotide sequence: TGTGCCAGCAGTTACCGGGACAGAGGCTACGAGCAGTACTTC. Encoded protein: CASSYRDRGYEQYF.